This entry features one TCR beta chain sequence. Its antigen is currently unknown. Primers included in the PCR were 60 Vbeta and 13 Jbeta primers. TCRdb keeps only in-frame clones here, not all; method: immunoSEQ multiplex PCR. This sample carries some 140,000 clones, approximately 72% of them seen once, and the ten largest clones take 2.5% to 3%. The sample belongs to a study of cytomegalovirus exposure and HLA in healthy donors. Study information: As an earlier analysis found, roughly 170 million T cells yielded about 120 million unique TCR beta sequences. Overall study findings and caveats: More clonal expansion characterized HLA-associated TCR beta chains than equally common others in a later analysis.

V dropped 5 bases and J dropped 8 bases, with 18 bases sitting between them. In germline, CDR1 is MDHEN, CDR2 SYDVKM. CDR3 length: 14 residues. This TCR was sampled from a man between 18 and 35 years old in good health and CMV-seronegative. The chain carries TRBV28 and TRBJ1-2; D uncertain. The sequenced sample consisted of PBMCs. The CDR3 bases are TGTGCCAGCAGTGCCAATCCCCGAGCGAGCGGCTACACCTTC. Amino acids: CASSANPRASGYTF.